This T cell receptor beta chain was sequenced in a study of PD-1 blockade in classical Hodgkin lymphoma. The study's findings and limits: Significant TCR diversity gains by C4D1 occurred in CD4+ but not CD8+ cells.

After autologous stem cell transplantation all patients relapsed, and prior brentuximab vedotin exposure differed between cohorts. Remarks on this clone: The antigen is not known.

Assay: immunoSEQ multiplex PCR; the TCRdb copy retains only in-frame clones and omits some. The sample has about 40,000 clones, approximately 87% seen once. The CDR3 has 15 amino acids. V gave up 5 bases and J gave up 4 bases, with 17 bases separating them. The sample consisted of peripheral blood mononuclear cells (PBMCs), taken at baseline. This sequence originates from a human donor with classical Hodgkin lymphoma. The chain recombines TRBV23-1 with TRBJ1-1; the D is unclear. TRBV23-1 carries the ORF label, with uncertain function. The CDR3 DNA sequence: TGCGCCAGCAGTGCAAGCCGGCCGGGAGGCACTGAAGCTTTCTTT. Its protein product is CASSASRPGGTEAFF.